Listed below are T cell receptor beta chains from one sample, sequenced in a study of blood T cells in healthy people across ages. TCRdb analysed the 5' RACE reads with MiXCR anew, one entry per CDR3 protein. The data show more than 1,000,000 distinct CDR3 sequences, around 27% seen once. The sample was also reused in another study, on T cells of mothers and their children.

The sample comprised blood. The receptors come from a girl aged 2-9 years in good health. Both conserved end residues are part of each CDR3. D genes are given only for firm matches. Size tells how often a clone was seen (once, few, many) or the class of an expanded clone, and some rows leave it out.

>TRBJ1-1|few|TRBV7-8|NA
CASSSEGLFQGLSEAFF
TGTGCCAGCAGCTCAGAAGGTCTTTTTCAGGGCTTAAGTGAAGCTTTCTTT
>TRBJ2-1|once|TRBV7-2|NA
CASSLQGLDMGEQFF
TGTGCCAGCAGCCTCCAGGGTCTAGATATGGGTGAGCAGTTCTTC
>TRBJ2-6|NA|TRBV6-1|NA
CASSDSFSGANVLTF
TGTGCCAGCAGTGATAGTTTCTCTGGGGCCAACGTCCTGACTTTC
>TRBJ2-1|NA|TRBV5-1|TRBD1
CASSFRQGRVTEQFF
TGCGCCAGCAGCTTCCGACAGGGAAGGGTCACTGAGCAGTTCTTC
>TRBJ2-7|few|TRBV7-9|TRBD2
CASRTGGDEQYF
TGTGCCAGCCGCACTGGGGGGGACGAGCAGTACTTC
>TRBJ1-2|few|TRBV7-9|TRBD1
CASDREADSYGYTF
TGTGCCAGCGACAGGGAGGCCGATAGCTATGGCTACACCTTC
>TRBJ2-5|NA|TRBV28|NA
CASSLYATVGAQETQYF
TGTGCCAGCAGTTTATATGCTACGGTGGGGGCTCAAGAGACCCAGTACTTC
>TRBJ2-3|NA|TRBV2|NA
CANPDGGLTDTQYF
TGTGCCAACCCCGACGGGGGGCTCACAGATACGCAGTATTTT
>TRBJ2-5|few|TRBV4-1|TRBD1
CTSSLVSGGREQYF
TGCACCAGTAGCCTGGTATCAGGGGGCAGGGAGCAGTACTTC
>TRBJ2-3|many|TRBV20-1|NA
CSARASGYWADTQYF
TGCAGTGCTAGGGCCTCGGGTTACTGGGCAGATACGCAGTATTTT
>TRBJ2-4|NA|TRBV19|NA
CASSLRGTKNIQYF
TGTGCCAGTAGTCTCCGGGGGACCAAAAACATTCAGTACTTC
>TRBJ2-4|many|TRBV15|NA
CATSSRGTKYF
TGTGCCACCAGCAGTCGCGGGACCAAGTACTTC
>TRBJ1-2|NA|TRBV20-1|NA
CSATYMTRVYGYTF
TGCAGTGCTACCTATATGACACGAGTTTATGGCTACACCTTC
>TRBJ2-1|NA|TRBV28|NA
CASSPDQLYNEQFF
TGTGCCAGCAGTCCGGACCAACTCTACAATGAGCAGTTCTTC
>TRBJ2-5|few|TRBV5-1|TRBD1
CASSFTSGTGIETQYF
TGCGCCAGCAGCTTTACATCCGGGACAGGGATCGAGACCCAGTACTTC
>TRBJ1-1|NA|TRBV11-1|NA
CASSLGERGTRDSRWNTEAFF
TGTGCCAGCAGCCTTGGAGAAAGGGGTACACGGGACTCGAGATGGAACACTGAAGCTTTCTTT
>TRBJ2-7|few|TRBV5-1|NA
CASSLSSRTYEQYF
TGCGCCAGCAGCTTGTCTTCCAGGACCTACGAGCAGTACTTC
>TRBJ2-1|NA|TRBV7-2|NA
CASSLRLSAARHEQFF
TGTGCCAGCAGCTTAAGACTTTCAGCCGCTCGGCATGAGCAGTTCTTC
>TRBJ2-5|few|TRBV11-2|NA
CASTGLQETQYF
TGTGCCAGTACGGGACTTCAAGAGACCCAGTACTTC
>TRBJ1-2|few|TRBV12-3/TRBV12-4|NA
CASSLALGLNGYTF
TGTGCCAGCAGTTTAGCGCTAGGGCTAAATGGCTACACCTTC
>TRBJ2-5|NA|TRBV7-2|NA
CASSPGHGGETQYF
TGTGCCAGCAGCCCAGGACACGGAGGGGAGACCCAGTACTTC
>TRBJ2-1|NA|TRBV12-3/TRBV12-4|NA
CATRNLGSYNEQFF
TGTGCCACCCGGAACCTTGGCTCCTACAATGAGCAGTTCTTC
>TRBJ2-1|NA|TRBV6-6|NA
CASSNGQSPHNEQFF
TGTGCCAGCAGCAACGGGCAGTCCCCCCACAATGAGCAGTTCTTC
>TRBJ2-1|NA|TRBV20-1|NA
CSASAGRGVLYEQFF
TGCAGTGCTTCCGCGGGTAGAGGGGTTCTCTATGAGCAGTTCTTC
>TRBJ2-1|NA|TRBV7-3|TRBD2
CASSLPGLAGYNEQFF
TGTGCCAGCAGCTTACCGGGACTAGCGGGATACAATGAGCAGTTCTTC
>TRBJ1-1|once|TRBV18|NA
CASSPHEGPMNTEAFF
TGTGCCAGCTCACCACACGAGGGGCCTATGAACACTGAAGCTTTCTTT
>TRBJ2-3|NA|TRBV25-1|NA
CASSIHLETQYF
TGTGCCAGCAGCATCCACCTAGAGACCCAGTACTTT
>TRBJ2-3|NA|TRBV29-1|TRBD2
CSVDDIPWTSEADTQYF
TGCAGCGTCGACGACATCCCCTGGACTAGCGAGGCGGATACGCAGTATTTT
>TRBJ2-3|NA|TRBV7-9|NA
CASSERSADTQYF
TGTGCCAGCAGCGAAAGGAGCGCAGATACGCAGTATTTT